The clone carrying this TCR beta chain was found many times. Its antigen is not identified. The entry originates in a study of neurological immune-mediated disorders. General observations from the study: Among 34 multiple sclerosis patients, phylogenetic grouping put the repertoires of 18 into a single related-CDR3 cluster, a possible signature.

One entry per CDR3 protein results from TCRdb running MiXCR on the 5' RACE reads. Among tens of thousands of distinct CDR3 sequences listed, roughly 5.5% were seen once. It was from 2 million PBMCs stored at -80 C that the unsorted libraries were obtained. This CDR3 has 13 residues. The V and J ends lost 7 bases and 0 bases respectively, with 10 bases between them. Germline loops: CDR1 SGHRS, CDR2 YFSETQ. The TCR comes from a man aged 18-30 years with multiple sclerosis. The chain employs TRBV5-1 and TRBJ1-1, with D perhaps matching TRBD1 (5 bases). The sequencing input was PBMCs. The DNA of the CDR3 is TGCGCCAGCGGCGGGGGATTGAACACTGAAGCTTTCTTT. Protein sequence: CASGGGLNTEAFF.